These 10 T cell receptor beta chains were sequenced from one sample in a study of T-cell reconstitution after alpha-beta-depleted transplantation in children. Preparation of the TCRbeta library used unique molecular identifiers. TCRdb ran MiXCR on the PCR reads and lists one entry per CDR3 protein. The table records under 450,000 distinct CDR3 sequences, roughly 15% of them present only once. Here the sequenced sample was PBMCs, mostly from graft donor cells, taken 360 days after TCRalphabeta/CD19-depleted stem cell transplant. Source of these receptors: a boy less than two years old who had a stem cell transplant for Wiskott-Aldrich syndrome, so the T cells may come from the graft donor.

This clonotype was picked up a small number of times. This chain uses TRBV27 with TRBJ2-2; D is ambiguous. The CDR3 sequence is 15 residues long. The V gene's germline CDR1 is MNHEY and CDR2 SMNVEV (reference sequence). Trimming left V 2 bases short and J 2 bases short, with 9 bases between. As DNA, the CDR3 is TGTGCCAGCAGTTTAACGAGCAAAAACACCGGGGAGCTGTTTTTT. This translates into CASSLTSKNTGELFF.

This clonotype was observed a few times. The CDR3 here is CATSDPLAGGPNTGELFF. The CDR3 DNA reads TGTGCCACCAGTGATCCACTAGCGGGGGGACCCAACACCGGGGAGCTGTTTTTT. The V call is TRBV24-1, the J call TRBJ2-2; 12 bases line up with TRBD2. The germline gives CDR1 KGHDR, CDR2 SFDVKD. J lost 2 bases, V lost 3 bases, and 6 bases had no gene match. This CDR3 region has 18 residues.

This clonotype showed up many times. This chain connects TRBV7-2 to TRBJ2-1, with no clear D. The germline V gene has CDR1 SGHTA and CDR2 FQGNSA. The CDR3 is 15 amino acids. Between the trimmed V and J ends, which lost 0 bases and 2 bases, there was a span of 8 bases. CDR3 sequence (DNA): TGTGCCAGCAGCTTAGCCTCGTCCCCCTACAATGAGCAGTTCTTC. This translates into CASSLASSPYNEQFF. Looking up the rest from reference TRBV7-2 and TRBJ2-1 gives the full variable domain: GAGVSQSPSNKVTEKGKDVELRCDPISGHTALYWYRQSLGQGLEFLIYFQGNSAPDKSGLPSDRFSAERTGGSVSTLTIQRTQQEDSAVYLCASSLASSPYNEQFFGPGTRLTVL.

The chain carries TRBV27 and TRBJ2-7; 11 bases line up with TRBD2. CDR1 MNHEY and CDR2 SMNVEV come from the germline V gene (reference sequence). This CDR3 is 16 amino acids long. V trimming: 5 bases; J trimming: 2 bases; junction bases outside the gene matches: 8. The CDR3 bases are TGTGCCAGCAGTCCCCGACTAGCGGGAATCCCCTACGAGCAGTACTTC. This encodes CASSPRLAGIPYEQYF.

This chain links TRBV5-1 with TRBJ1-1; maybe TRBD1 (5 bases). Trimming left V 0 bases short and J 5 bases short, with 8 bases between. The CDR3 extends over 13 amino acids. Germline CDR1 SGHRS, CDR2 YFSETQ. The CDR3 coding sequence is TGCGCCAGCAGCTTGGGGGGGTTTACTGAAGCTTTCTTT. It codes for CASSLGGFTEAFF. The variable domain in full, completed from reference TRBV5-1 and TRBJ1-1, reads KAGVTQTPRYLIKTRGQQVTLSCSPISGHRSVSWYQQTPGQGLQFLFEYFSETQRNKGNFPGRFSGRQFSNSRSEMNVSTLELGDSALYLCASSLGGFTEAFFGQGTRLTVV.

The chain has TRBV7-7 and TRBJ2-7, with TRBD1 matching over 9 bases. Trimming removed 10 bases from V and 4 bases from J; junction bases left unmatched: 8. The CDR3 sequence is 13 residues long. Per the germline V gene, CDR1 is SSHAT and CDR2 is FNYEAQ (reference sequence). The CDR3 DNA follows: TGTGCCAAACGGGGGACAGGGATGTACGAGCAGTACTTC. It encodes CAKRGTGMYEQYF.

A few counts support this clonotype. The rearrangement uses TRBV7-9 and TRBJ2-7, with D perhaps assigned TRBD1 or TRBD2 (5 bases each). The germline gives CDR1 SEHNR, CDR2 FQNEAQ (reference sequence). This CDR3 has 16 residues. V was clipped by 1 base and J by 7 bases, with 20 bases between them. The DNA for the CDR3 is TGTGCCAGCAGCTTAGAGCTAGGGACCCTACTGCGGGAGCAGTACTTC. Translating gives CASSLELGTLLREQYF.

This clonotype has a handful of counts. The chain couples TRBV10-3 to TRBJ1-1; 7 bases map to TRBD1. Germline CDR1 and CDR2: ENHRY and SYGVKD. V was clipped by 6 bases and J by 1 base; unmatched bases: 8. CDR3 length: 15 residues. This CDR3 reads CAIRPQGPENTEAFF. The CDR3 DNA follows: TGTGCCATCAGACCACAGGGGCCCGAGAACACTGAAGCTTTCTTT.

The CDR3 coding sequence is TGCGCCAGCAGCTCCGGGACCGTCTTCGCGAAGCAGTATTTT. Encoded protein: CASSSGTVFAKQYF. V is TRBV5-1 and J is TRBJ2-3; either TRBD1 or TRBD2 may fit D (5 bases each). The CDR3 sequence is 14 residues long. With 3 bases removed from V and 11 bases from J, the gap between germline ends came to 19 bases. Germline CDR1 and CDR2: SGHRS and YFSETQ.

This clonotype was detected a few times. The rearrangement joins TRBV4-1 to TRBJ2-4; weak D call: TRBD1 (6 bases). The CDR3 covers 16 residues. Germline loops: CDR1 MGHRA, CDR2 YSYEKL. The germline V and J ends were trimmed by 1 base and 3 bases, with 13 bases remaining between them. The CDR3 is CASSQVPDRIKNIQYF. The CDR3 coding sequence is TGCGCCAGCAGCCAAGTCCCCGACAGGATCAAAAACATTCAGTACTTC.